Presented here are 20 T cell receptor beta chains from one specimen sequenced in a study of T cell responses to AZD1222 COVID-19 vaccine. TCRdb's table, derived via immunoSEQ multiplex PCR, lists solely in-frame clones and lacks some. Of 150,000 to 180,000 clones listed, roughly nine tenths are singletons. This specimen was peripheral blood, taken on day 0 of MenACWY control vaccination. These receptors were taken from an adult in good health.

This clone has a handful of counts. The rearrangement links TRBV29-1 to TRBJ1-6; the D gene is possibly TRBD1 (6 bases). The CDR3 runs 13 residues. CDR1 and CDR2 (germline): SQVTM, ANQGSEA. V dropped 7 bases and J dropped 11 bases, with 18 bases sitting between them. The CDR3 is CSASRGGAAPLHF. The CDR3 DNA sequence: TGCAGCGCTTCAAGAGGGGGGGCGGCACCCCTCCACTTT.

The chain carries TRBV27 and TRBJ1-4, with unresolved D. The CDR3 sequence is 13 residues long. Trimming stripped 6 bases from V and 6 bases from J, with 11 bases between. In germline, CDR1 is MNHEY, CDR2 SMNVEV (reference sequence). Here the CDR3 reads CASRRVDDEKLFF. The DNA of the CDR3 is TGTGCCAGCAGACGGGTCGATGATGAAAAACTGTTTTTT.

CDR3 protein: CASSTPPGRGLTNEKLFF. CDR3 nucleotides: TGTGCCAGCAGTACACCCCCGGGCAGGGGGCTTACTAATGAAAAACTGTTTTTT. The chain has TRBV27 and TRBJ1-4; 8 bases are a match to TRBD1. Trimming took 5 bases from V and 2 from J; bases not matched to a gene: 13. Germline V gene lookup returns CDR1 MNHEY and CDR2 SMNVEV (reference sequence). The CDR3 sequence is 18 residues long.

The J gene is TRBJ2-2, the V gene TRBV7-6; possibly TRBD1 for D (5 bases). Germline CDR1 is SGHVS and CDR2 is FNYEAQ. V was clipped by 3 bases and J by 2 bases, with 10 bases between them. This CDR3 contains 15 residues. Here the CDR3 DNA reads TGTGCCAGCAGCTTCTTCGACAGTAACACCGGGGAGCTGTTTTTT. This sequence encodes CASSFFDSNTGELFF.

This sequence joins TRBV25-1 and TRBJ1-3, with D unclear. Germline V lookup: CDR1 MGHDK, CDR2 SYGVNS. CDR3 length equals 10 residues. Trimming shortened V by 4 bases and J by 5 bases, and 0 bases separated the two germline ends. The CDR3 bases are TGTGCCAGCAGTGGAAACACCATATATTTT. Its translation: CASSGNTIYF.

The count of this clone is one. The V gene is TRBV7-2, the J gene TRBJ2-5; 9 bases align to TRBD1. This CDR3 contains 16 residues. Germline loops: CDR1 SGHTA, CDR2 FQGNSA. V lost 1 base and J lost 2; bases outside the gene matches: 5. The CDR3 reads CASSLGPGTGQETQYF. DNA for the CDR3: TGTGCCAGCAGCTTAGGCCCTGGGACAGGGCAAGAGACCCAGTACTTC.

The table lists this clone with a count of one. The CDR3 here is CASSYFHGTNGYTF. CDR3 bases: TGTGCCAGCAGTTACTTTCACGGGACGAATGGCTACACCTTC. The chain uses TRBV6-5 and TRBJ1-2; D possibly corresponds to TRBD1 (5 bases). From germline, CDR1 is MNHEY and CDR2 SVGAGI. The ends were cut back, 1 base at V and 6 bases at J, with 12 bases in the middle. The CDR3 is 14 residues long.

This clone showed up just once. This chain joins TRBV11-2 and TRBJ1-2; possibly TRBD1 for D (5 bases). Germline CDR1 SGHAT, CDR2 FQNNGV. The CDR3 sequence is 15 residues long. The V gene lost 5 bases and the J gene lost 6 bases, with 19 bases spanning the gap. The CDR3: CASSIHKQEMHGYTF. The CDR3 DNA reads TGTGCCAGCAGCATACACAAACAGGAGATGCATGGCTACACCTTC.

This clone was observed at least ten times. Additional DNA sequences in this sample encode the identical CDR3. The chain employs TRBV5-6 and TRBJ1-1, with D possibly matching TRBD1 (5 bases). V lost 2 bases to trimming and J lost 4 bases, with 6 bases between them. The CDR3 covers 12 residues. Germline V gene sequence: CDR1 SGHDT, CDR2 YYEEEE. The CDR3 reads CASSLRGTEAFF. The CDR3 DNA reads TGTGCCAGCAGCTTAAGGGGCACTGAAGCTTTCTTT.

V gene TRBV10-1 combines with J gene TRBJ2-4; D not resolved. This CDR3 contains 14 residues. Per the germline V gene, CDR1 is WNHNN and CDR2 is SYGVQD (reference sequence). Trimming removed 3 bases at V and 1 base at J, with 7 bases between. CDR3 nucleotide sequence: TGCGCCAGCAGTGACCGGGTGGCCAAAAACATTCAGTACTTC. Translated, it gives CASSDRVAKNIQYF.

This clone was found once. The chain is built from TRBV5-1 and TRBJ1-6, with TRBD1 matching 7 bases. V was clipped by 0 bases and J by 8 bases; unmatched bases: 2. The germline V gene has CDR1 SGHRS and CDR2 YFSETQ. CDR3 length: 14 amino acids. CDR3 sequence: CASSLGTGYSPLHF. CDR3 nucleotide sequence: TGCGCCAGCAGCTTGGGGACAGGATATTCACCCCTCCACTTT.

CDR3 sequence: CASSLVIAGTDTQYF. The CDR3 coding sequence is TGTGCCAGCAGCTTGGTGATAGCCGGCACAGATACGCAGTATTTT. The chain is built from TRBV5-4 and TRBJ2-3; no reliable D call. The ends were cut back, 0 bases at V and 1 base at J, with 9 bases in the middle. Germline CDR1 SGHNT, CDR2 YYREEE (reference sequence). This CDR3 is 15 amino acids long.

The genes are TRBV4-2 and TRBJ2-7, with 7 bases identical to TRBD1. The CDR3 covers 16 residues. J was trimmed by 0 bases and V by 0 bases; bases with no gene match: 5. Germline values: CDR1 LGHNA, CDR2 YNFKEQ. The CDR3 here is CASSQETTGLSYEQYF. The CDR3, as DNA: TGTGCCAGCAGCCAAGAAACGACAGGGCTCTCCTACGAGCAGTACTTC.

The V gene is TRBV3-1 (or the pseudogene TRBV3-2), the J gene TRBJ1-2, with D unclear. The CDR3 extends over 13 amino acids. CDR1 is LGHDT, CDR2 YNNKEL, per germline (reference sequence). V gave up 3 bases and J gave up 8 bases, with 13 bases separating them. CDR3 amino acids: CASSQEGFGGYTF. Written as DNA, the CDR3 is TGTGCCAGCAGCCAGGAGGGCTTCGGCGGCTACACCTTC.

This chain links TRBV24-1 with TRBJ2-3; the D gene is possibly TRBD2 (6 bases). In germline, CDR1 is KGHDR, CDR2 SFDVKD. V was trimmed by 2 bases and J by 9 bases, leaving 14 bases between them. CDR3 length: 14 residues. DNA of the CDR3: TGTGCCACCAGTGATTGGGGCGGGGAGGCGACGCAGTATTTT. As protein: CATSDWGGEATQYF.

The gene calls are TRBV19 and TRBJ2-5, with 11 positions matching TRBD2. The CDR3 runs to 16 residues. Germline V gene data show CDR1 as LNHDA and CDR2 as SQIVND (reference sequence). With V trimmed by 6 bases and J by 5 bases, 11 bases remained unmatched. The CDR3 sequence is CASRGLAGGLQETQYF. The CDR3, as DNA: TGTGCCAGTAGAGGGCTAGCGGGGGGCCTCCAGGAGACCCAGTACTTC.

J is TRBJ1-6 and V is TRBV5-4; D remains unclear. V was trimmed by 5 bases and J by 8 bases, leaving 11 bases between them. Germline V gene lookup returns CDR1 SGHNT and CDR2 YYREEE (reference sequence). The CDR3 has 13 residues. The CDR3 region is CASSLNWDSPLHF. DNA for the CDR3: TGTGCCAGCAGTTTGAACTGGGATTCACCCCTCCACTTT.

V usage is TRBV19 and J usage is TRBJ1-5; no firm D call. CDR3 length: 13 residues. Trimming left V 5 bases short and J 4 bases short, with 9 bases between. Germline V gene sequence: CDR1 LNHDA, CDR2 SQIVND (reference sequence). The DNA of the CDR3 is TGTGCCAGTAGTCCGACACGGAATCAGCCCCAGCATTTT. As protein: CASSPTRNQPQHF.

This chain links TRBV2 with TRBJ2-5; D gene uncertain. The germline V and J ends were trimmed by 6 bases and 5 bases, with 10 bases remaining between them. Germline V gene data show CDR1 as SNHLY and CDR2 as FYNNEI. The CDR3 runs to 12 residues. DNA of the CDR3: TGTGCCAGCAGGCCCCACCCGGAGACCCAGTACTTC. Translated, it gives CASRPHPETQYF.

This clone was observed a handful of times. The V and J genes are TRBV12-3 or TRBV12-4 and TRBJ1-1; D remains unclear. The V gene lost 6 bases and the J gene lost 9 bases, with 14 bases spanning the gap. This CDR3 comprises 12 residues. The CDR3: CASSLSAGQAFF. As DNA, the CDR3 is TGTGCCAGCAGCTTGAGTGCTGGGCAAGCTTTCTTT.